Each of the 9 T cell receptor beta chains below was sequenced from the same sample in a study of T-cell reconstitution after alpha-beta-depleted transplantation in children. Unique molecular identifiers were used in preparing the TCRbeta library. Using its own MiXCR run on the PCR reads, TCRdb lists one record per CDR3 protein. The sample includes about 500,000 distinct CDR3 sequences, over 25% of them seen just once. Here the sequenced sample was PBMCs from the stem cell graft donor, taken from the stem cell graft. These TCRs come from a human donor who donated a stem cell graft to a child with aplastic anemia.

This chain uses TRBV20-1 with TRBJ2-3, with TRBD2 as a possible D gene (6 bases). The CDR3 covers 15 residues. CDR1 DFQATT and CDR2 SNEGSKA come from the germline V gene (reference sequence). V lost 1 base and J 4 bases, leaving 15 bases between the germline ends. In DNA form, the CDR3 reads TGCAGTGCTAGAGTCCCCGGGAGTAGACCAGATACGCAGTATTTT. It yields the protein CSARVPGSRPDTQYF.

V gene TRBV24-1 combines with J gene TRBJ1-1; D possibly corresponds to TRBD1 (6 bases). Trimming removed 2 bases at V and 7 bases at J, with 10 bases between. CDR3 length: 13 amino acids. The germline CDR1 and CDR2 sequences are KGHDR and SFDVKD. CDR3 sequence (DNA): TGTGCCACCAGTGATTACGGGGGCCATGAAGCTTTCTTT. Protein: CATSDYGGHEAFF.

V gene TRBV11-2 combines with J gene TRBJ1-2; D is ambiguous. Germline V gene data show CDR1 as SGHAT and CDR2 as FQNNGV. The CDR3 sequence is 15 residues long. V was trimmed by 1 base and J by 7 bases, leaving 16 bases between them. The CDR3 protein is CASSLAGTNLFGYTF. Here the CDR3 DNA reads TGTGCCAGCAGCTTAGCGGGAACCAATCTTTTTGGCTACACCTTC.

The chain carries TRBV7-2 and TRBJ2-7; no definite D call. Germline CDR1 SGHTA, CDR2 FQGNSA. V lost 2 bases to trimming and J lost 2 bases, with 10 bases between them. The CDR3 is made up of 14 amino acids. CDR3 DNA: TGTGCCAGCAGCTTAAGGGTAGCCGCCTACGAGCAGTACGTC. Its translation is CASSLRVAAYEQYV.

This clonotype was detected a few times. This chain connects TRBV6-1 to TRBJ2-2; 7 bases map to TRBD2. The CDR3 length is 15 residues. J was trimmed by 5 bases and V by 5 bases; bases with no gene match: 8. Germline V gene lookup returns CDR1 MNHNS and CDR2 SASEGT. CDR3 sequence reads: CASSPPGLPTGELFF. Written as DNA, the CDR3 is TGTGCCAGCAGTCCCCCGGGACTACCGACCGGGGAGCTGTTTTTT.

The chain couples TRBV14 to TRBJ2-3; TRBD2 might be the D (6 bases). The CDR3 has 16 residues. Germline values: CDR1 SGHDN, CDR2 FVKESK. V was shortened by 1 base and J by 2 bases, with 13 bases between the two germline ends. The CDR3 protein is CASSQGLLAFTDTQYF. Written as DNA, the CDR3 is TGTGCCAGCAGCCAAGGTCTCCTAGCGTTCACAGATACGCAGTATTTT.

This chain connects TRBV19 to TRBJ2-2; D gene unclear. Germline V CDR1 and CDR2: LNHDA, SQIVND (reference sequence). The V end was cut by 1 base, the J end by 0 bases, with 6 bases between. This CDR3 spans 15 amino acids. As DNA, the CDR3 is TGTGCCAGTAGTATAGTGACAACGAACACCGGGGAGCTGTTTTTT. It codes for CASSIVTTNTGELFF. Filled out from reference TRBV19 and TRBJ2-2, the complete variable domain reads DGGITQSPKYLFRKEGQNVTLSCEQNLNHDAMYWYRQDPGQGLRLIYYSQIVNDFQKGDIAEGYSVSREKKESFPLTVTSAQKNPTAFYLCASSIVTTNTGELFFGEGSRLTVL.

The chain employs TRBV7-8 and TRBJ2-3, with D tentatively TRBD1 or TRBD2 (5 bases each). Deletions cut 0 bases from V and 4 bases from J, with 17 bases between. This CDR3 comprises 17 residues. CDR1 is SGHVS, CDR2 FQNEAQ, per germline. CDR3 protein: CASSLASIALRADTQYF. CDR3 in DNA: TGTGCCAGCAGCTTAGCGTCAATAGCGCTCAGGGCAGATACGCAGTATTTT. Drawing the rest from reference TRBV7-8 and TRBJ2-3, the complete variable domain is GAGVSQSPRYKVAKRGQDVALRCDPISGHVSLFWYQQALGQGPEFLTYFQNEAQLDKSGLPSDRFFAERPEGSVSTLKIQRTQQEDSAVYLCASSLASIALRADTQYFGPGTRLTVL.

As DNA, the CDR3 is TGTGCCAGCAGCCGCTGGGAAGAGACCCAGTACTTC. This encodes CASSRWEETQYF. V and J are TRBV6-6 and TRBJ2-5; D not resolved. V shed 6 bases and J shed 3 bases, with 8 bases lying between them. The CDR3 contains 12 residues. Germline V lookup: CDR1 MNHNY, CDR2 SVGAGI (reference sequence).